This T cell receptor beta chain was retrieved from a study of cytomegalovirus exposure and HLA in healthy donors. Study outcomes and limitations: Previously analyzed data showed that most TCR beta V segments were productive at a frequency of about 90% or about 30%. Available immune exposure information was restricted to CMV serostatus only. A later analysis reported that several of the most significant clusters appeared to be linked to common viral pathogens, among them Epstein-Barr virus.

V lost 5 bases and J lost 3, with 17 bases in between. Germline CDR1 SGHNT, CDR2 YENEEA. The CDR3 has 16 amino acids. Healthy bone marrow donors supplied every sample. In regard to this clone: The antigen remains unidentified.

This PCR relied on a set of 60 Vbeta primers and 13 Jbeta primers. Libraries were prepared by immunoSEQ multiplex PCR; TCRdb keeps only in-frame clonotypes and omits some of them. The sample has more than 150,000 clones, around 80% seen once; the top ten hold 1.1% to 1.5%. Source material: PBMCs. V is TRBV11-3 and J is TRBJ1-5; D not certain. The clonotype comes from a girl aged 5 to 17 in good health and CMV-seropositive. CDR3 residues: CASSLLLRDPNQPQHF. The CDR3, as DNA: TGTGCCAGCAGCCTTCTACTGCGGGATCCCAATCAGCCCCAGCATTTT.